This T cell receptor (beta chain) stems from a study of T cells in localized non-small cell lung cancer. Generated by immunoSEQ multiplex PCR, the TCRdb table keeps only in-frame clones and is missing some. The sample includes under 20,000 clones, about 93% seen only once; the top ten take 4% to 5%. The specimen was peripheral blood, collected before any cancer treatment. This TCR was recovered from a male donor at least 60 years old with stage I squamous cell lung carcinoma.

The CDR3 DNA reads TGTGCCAGCTCAGACTGCCTGGACATTACAAGTCGGGCCAACGTCCTGACTTTC. Protein: CASSDCLDITSRANVLTF. V and J are TRBV18 and TRBJ2-6; D possibly corresponds to TRBD1 (5 bases). The germline V gene has CDR1 KGHSH and CDR2 LQKENI. With 5 bases removed from V and 5 bases from J, the gap between germline ends came to 22 bases. The CDR3 has 18 amino acids.